The 23 T cell receptor beta chains given below trace back to one sample, sequenced in a study of T cells after yellow fever vaccination. From the 5' RACE reads, TCRdb called clonotypes with MiXCR, one entry per CDR3 protein. The sample lists around 590,000 distinct CDR3 sequences, over 9% occurring once. The sequenced sample was PBMCs, obtained on the day of the yellow fever booster vaccination. The origin of the receptors is a man aged 25 to 45 who received the YFV17D yellow fever vaccine.

The chain carries TRBV20-1 and TRBJ2-7, with D perhaps being TRBD1 or TRBD2 (5 bases each). The V gene lost 7 bases and the J gene lost 0 bases, with 16 bases spanning the gap. The length of the CDR3 is 14 residues. Germline V gene data show CDR1 as DFQATT and CDR2 as SNEGSKA (reference sequence). In DNA, the CDR3 is TGCAGTGAACCATCGGGGCTTTACTCCTACGAGCAGTACTTC. It yields the protein CSEPSGLYSYEQYF.

V is TRBV5-6 and J is TRBJ2-5; TRBD1 matches at 7 bases. After removal of 4 bases from V and 7 bases from J, the junction contained 10 bases not matched to a gene. Per germline, CDR1 SGHDT and CDR2 YYEEEE. The length of the CDR3 is 14 residues. CDR3 in amino acids: CASSLGTDPGTQYF. The DNA for the CDR3 is TGTGCCAGCAGCCTTGGGACAGACCCAGGGACCCAGTACTTC.

This rearrangement joins TRBV3-1 to TRBJ2-7; D gene uncertain. V lost 0 bases, J lost 4 bases, and 10 bases lay in between. The CDR3 extends over 14 amino acids. Germline-derived CDR1 and CDR2 are LGHDT and YNNKEL (reference sequence). The CDR3 protein is CASSQDQLGYEQYF. The DNA for the CDR3 is TGTGCCAGCAGCCAAGATCAGCTCGGGTACGAGCAGTACTTC.

This clonotype was counted only a few times. The chain uses TRBV20-1 and TRBJ1-2; unclear D gene. V shed 6 bases and J shed 6 bases, with 11 bases lying between them. This CDR3 region has 11 residues. The germline V gene encodes CDR1 DFQATT and CDR2 SNEGSKA (reference sequence). CDR3 in DNA: TGCAGTGCAAGATGGAGGGATGGCTACACCTTC. This encodes CSARWRDGYTF.

The chain has TRBV12-3 or TRBV12-4 and TRBJ1-3, with D uncertain. This CDR3 is built from 14 residues. With 2 bases removed from V and 0 bases from J, the gap between germline ends came to 5 bases. CDR3 region: CASSLSSSGNTIYF. The CDR3 coding sequence is TGTGCCAGCAGTTTAAGTAGCTCTGGAAACACCATATATTTT.

The chain carries TRBV5-1 and TRBJ2-7, with D possibly matching TRBD2 (5 bases). Germline CDR1 reads SGHRS; CDR2 reads YFSETQ. CDR3 length equals 13 residues. V gave up 4 bases and J gave up 6 bases, with 14 bases separating them. The CDR3 loop reads CASSRSEEGEQYF. The CDR3 DNA is TGCGCCAGCAGCCGGTCGGAGGAAGGCGAGCAGTACTTC.

This clonotype appeared a few times. The gene calls are TRBV7-3 and TRBJ2-3, with D hard to call. Trimming stripped 0 bases from V and 5 bases from J, with 9 bases between. The CDR3 consists of 14 residues. Germline V gene data show CDR1 as SGHTA and CDR2 as FQGTGA. In DNA form, the CDR3 reads TGTGCCAGCAGCTTAACGAAGTCTAGAGATACGCAGTATTTT. Its translation: CASSLTKSRDTQYF.

This clonotype has a handful of counts. The V call is TRBV30, the J call TRBJ2-5; 9 positions match TRBD2. Germline CDR1 GTSNPN, CDR2 SVGIG (reference sequence). The V segment lost 8 bases and the J segment 5 bases; nucleotides outside the gene matches: 12. The CDR3 length is 14 residues. CDR3 region: CAGWSSGNSETQYF. The DNA of the CDR3 is TGTGCCGGGTGGTCTAGCGGGAATTCGGAGACCCAGTACTTC.

This chain joins TRBV19 and TRBJ2-7, with 11 bases aligning to TRBD2. CDR3 length: 15 amino acids. Germline CDR1 LNHDA, CDR2 SQIVND (reference sequence). With 4 bases clipped from V and 2 bases from J, the junction kept 4 bases outside the gene matches. DNA for the CDR3: TGTGCCAGTAGTAAGGGACTAGCGGCAACCTACGAGCAGTACTTC. Translation: CASSKGLAATYEQYF. Filled out from reference TRBV19 and TRBJ2-7, the complete variable domain reads DGGITQSPKYLFRKEGQNVTLSCEQNLNHDAMYWYRQDPGQGLRLIYYSQIVNDFQKGDIAEGYSVSREKKESFPLTVTSAQKNPTAFYLCASSKGLAATYEQYFGPGTRLTVT.

This clonotype occurred a few times. The CDR3 protein is CASRSGLAGPTGELFF. The CDR3 nucleotides are TGTGCCAGCAGATCCGGACTAGCGGGTCCCACCGGGGAGCTGTTTTTT. This chain joins TRBV11-2 and TRBJ2-2; 11 nucleotides align to TRBD2. The CDR3 is 16 residues long. Trimming took 6 bases from V and 4 from J; bases not matched to a gene: 7. CDR1 and CDR2 from the germline V gene are SGHAT and FQNNGV.

This chain links TRBV20-1 with TRBJ1-2; no clear D gene. CDR1 is DFQATT, CDR2 SNEGSKA, per germline (reference sequence). The CDR3 runs 15 residues. The V and J ends lost 1 base and 0 bases respectively, with 12 bases between them. In DNA form, the CDR3 reads TGCAGTGCTAGAGTCCACAGAAATACTAACTATGGCTACACCTTC. As protein: CSARVHRNTNYGYTF.

This clonotype was seen only a few times. V is TRBV7-8 and J is TRBJ2-2; weak D call: TRBD2 (5 bases). V gave up 5 bases and J gave up 5 bases, with 18 bases separating them. The CDR3 spans 16 residues. The germline CDR1 and CDR2 sequences are SGHVS and FQNEAQ. The CDR3 loop reads CASSPLAQVGTGELFF. CDR3 DNA: TGTGCCAGCAGCCCCTTAGCGCAGGTGGGAACCGGGGAGCTGTTTTTT.

This clonotype turned up a few times. The chain is built from TRBV29-1 and TRBJ2-1, with TRBD2 identical over 7 bases. There are 16 residues in the CDR3. CDR1 and CDR2 (germline): SQVTM, ANQGSEA. J was trimmed by 7 bases and V by 8 bases; bases with no gene match: 20. In DNA form, the CDR3 reads TGCAGCAGCGCATTATCATTGGGTCTAGCGGATAATGAGCAGTTCTTC. It specifies CSSALSLGLADNEQFF.

This clonotype was seen a handful of times. CDR3 sequence (DNA): TGCGCCAGCAGCACGACTAGCGGGAATGCCGGGGAGCTGTTTTTT. It codes for CASSTTSGNAGELFF. This chain connects TRBV5-1 to TRBJ2-2; 11 bases map to TRBD2. Germline CDR1 SGHRS, CDR2 YFSETQ. Losses at the gene ends were 4 bases for V and 6 bases for J; bases not matched to a gene: 5. The CDR3 has 15 residues.

The chain links TRBV7-9 to TRBJ2-1, with D hard to call. With 5 bases removed from V and 12 bases from J, the gap between germline ends came to 11 bases. The CDR3 covers 11 residues. CDR1 is SEHNR and CDR2 is FQNEAQ in the germline V gene (reference sequence). The DNA of the CDR3 is TGTGCCAGCAGCAGAAGCGAGCGGCAGTTCTTC. Its translation is CASSRSERQFF.

The V call is TRBV7-3, the J call TRBJ2-1; TRBD2 matches 13 bases. V lost 2 bases to trimming and J lost 5 bases; unmatched junction nucleotides: 3. CDR1 and CDR2 from the germline V gene are SGHTA and FQGTGA. This CDR3 comprises 16 residues. The DNA for the CDR3 is TGTGCCAGCAGCTTACCGGGACTAGCGGGGAACAATGAGCAGTTCTTC. Its translation: CASSLPGLAGNNEQFF.

This clonotype showed up just a few times. The chain carries TRBV27 and TRBJ2-3, with TRBD1 matching 9 bases. The CDR3 contains 16 residues. V dropped 5 bases and J dropped 2; count of bases not matched to a gene: 8. Germline V CDR1 and CDR2: MNHEY, SMNVEV (reference sequence). CDR3 residues: CASSKTDRGNTDTQYF. For the CDR3, the DNA is TGTGCCAGCAGTAAAACGGACAGGGGTAACACAGATACGCAGTATTTT.

The V and J genes are TRBV7-9 and TRBJ1-1, with D perhaps TRBD1 (5 bases). Trimming shortened V by 4 bases and J by 1 base, and 10 bases separated the two germline ends. CDR3 length equals 14 residues. Germline assignment: CDR1 SEHNR and CDR2 FQNEAQ (reference sequence). The CDR3 sequence is CASSYDTGNTEAFF. The CDR3 DNA sequence: TGTGCCAGCAGCTATGACACAGGGAACACTGAAGCTTTCTTT.

This clonotype was picked up a small number of times. The chain is built from TRBV20-1 and TRBJ1-2, with TRBD1 identical over 9 bases. CDR3 size: 12 residues. V shed 6 bases and J 7 bases; nucleotides not matched to a gene: 6. CDR1 is DFQATT and CDR2 is SNEGSKA in the germline V gene (reference sequence). The CDR3 here is CSALTGGLGYTF. For the CDR3, the DNA is TGCAGTGCATTGACAGGGGGTCTTGGCTACACCTTC.

The chain carries TRBV6-1 and TRBJ1-5; D call uncertain. This CDR3 contains 13 residues. The germline V gene encodes CDR1 MNHNS and CDR2 SASEGT. V lost 6 bases to trimming and J lost 1 base, with 7 bases between them. CDR3 sequence: CASRPTSNQPQHF. The CDR3 DNA reads as TGTGCCAGCAGACCTACAAGCAATCAGCCCCAGCATTTT.

The gene calls are TRBV30 and TRBJ2-7; D possibly uses TRBD1 or TRBD2 (5 bases each). The CDR3 has 13 residues. The V end was cut by 8 bases, the J end by 5 bases, with 19 bases between. Germline loops: CDR1 GTSNPN, CDR2 SVGIG (reference sequence). In DNA form, the CDR3 reads TGTGCCCCGACTTCCCCGGTGGGGGACGAGCAGTACTTC. The encoded protein is CAPTSPVGDEQYF.

This chain connects TRBV6-5 to TRBJ2-7; 7 bases map to TRBD1. The CDR3 covers 12 residues. V was pared by 8 bases and J by 5 bases, with 6 bases of the junction left unmatched. CDR1 and CDR2 (germline): MNHEY, SVGAGI. The CDR3, as DNA: TGTGCCAGCCGGGACAGAATGGACGAGCAGTACTTC. Translation gives CASRDRMDEQYF.

This clonotype was counted at least ten times. The chain has TRBV2 and TRBJ2-5; 8 positions match TRBD2. Per germline, CDR1 SNHLY and CDR2 FYNNEI. The V gene end was trimmed by 8 bases and the J gene end by 7 bases; junction bases not matched to a gene: 3. There are 11 residues in the CDR3. The CDR3 region has the DNA TGTGCCAGCCGGGCGGGGGGGACCCAGTACTTC. As protein: CASRAGGTQYF.